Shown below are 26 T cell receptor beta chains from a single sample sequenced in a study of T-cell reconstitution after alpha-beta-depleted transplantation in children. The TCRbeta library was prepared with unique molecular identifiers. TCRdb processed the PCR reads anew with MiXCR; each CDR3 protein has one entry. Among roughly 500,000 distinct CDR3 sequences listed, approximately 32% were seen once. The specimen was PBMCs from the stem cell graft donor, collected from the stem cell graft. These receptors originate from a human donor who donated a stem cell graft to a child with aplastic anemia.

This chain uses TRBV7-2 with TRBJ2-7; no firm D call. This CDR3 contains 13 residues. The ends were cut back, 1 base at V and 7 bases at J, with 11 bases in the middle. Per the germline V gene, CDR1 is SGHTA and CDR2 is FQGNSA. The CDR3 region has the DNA TGTGCCAGCAGCTTAGGGCCCTTAGCTGAGCAGTACTTC. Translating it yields CASSLGPLAEQYF.

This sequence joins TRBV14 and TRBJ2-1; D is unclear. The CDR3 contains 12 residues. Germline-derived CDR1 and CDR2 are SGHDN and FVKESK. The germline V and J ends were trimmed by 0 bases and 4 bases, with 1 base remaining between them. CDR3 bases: TGTGCCAGCAGCCAAGATTACAATGAGCAGTTCTTC. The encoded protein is CASSQDYNEQFF.

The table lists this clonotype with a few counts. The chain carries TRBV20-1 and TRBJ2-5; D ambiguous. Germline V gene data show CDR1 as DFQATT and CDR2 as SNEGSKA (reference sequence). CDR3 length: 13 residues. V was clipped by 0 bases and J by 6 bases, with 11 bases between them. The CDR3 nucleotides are TGCAGTGCTAGAGATTGGGGTGGAAAGACCCAGTACTTC. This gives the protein CSARDWGGKTQYF.

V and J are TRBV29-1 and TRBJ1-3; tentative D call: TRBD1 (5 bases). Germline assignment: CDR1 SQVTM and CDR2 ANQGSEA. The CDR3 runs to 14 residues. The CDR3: CSHNRGGGGNTIYF. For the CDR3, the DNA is TGCAGTCATAACCGGGGGGGAGGTGGAAACACCATATATTTT. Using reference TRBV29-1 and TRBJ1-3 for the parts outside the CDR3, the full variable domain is SAVISQKPSRDICQRGTSLTIQCQVDSQVTMMFWYRQQPGQSLTLIATANQGSEATYESGFVIDKFPISRPNLTFSTLTVSNMSPEDSSIYLCSHNRGGGGNTIYFGEGSWLTVV.

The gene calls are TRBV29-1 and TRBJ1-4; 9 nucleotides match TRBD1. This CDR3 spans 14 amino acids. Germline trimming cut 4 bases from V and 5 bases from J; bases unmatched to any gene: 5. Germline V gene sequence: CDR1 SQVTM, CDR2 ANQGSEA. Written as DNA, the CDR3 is TGCAGCGTTGCCTTCGACAGGGGGAATGAAAAACTGTTTTTT. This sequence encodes CSVAFDRGNEKLFF. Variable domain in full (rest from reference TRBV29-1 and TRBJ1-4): SAVISQKPSRDICQRGTSLTIQCQVDSQVTMMFWYRQQPGQSLTLIATANQGSEATYESGFVIDKFPISRPNLTFSTLTVSNMSPEDSSIYLCSVAFDRGNEKLFFGSGTQLSVL.

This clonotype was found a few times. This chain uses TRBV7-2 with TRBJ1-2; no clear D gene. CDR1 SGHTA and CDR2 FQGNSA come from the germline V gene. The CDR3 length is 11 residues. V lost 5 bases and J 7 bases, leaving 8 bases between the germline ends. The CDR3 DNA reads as TGTGCCAGCAGCGTTCGACTTGGCTACACCTTC. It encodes CASSVRLGYTF. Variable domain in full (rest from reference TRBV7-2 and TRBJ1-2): GAGVSQSPSNKVTEKGKDVELRCDPISGHTALYWYRQSLGQGLEFLIYFQGNSAPDKSGLPSDRFSAERTGGSVSTLTIQRTQQEDSAVYLCASSVRLGYTFGSGTRLTVV.

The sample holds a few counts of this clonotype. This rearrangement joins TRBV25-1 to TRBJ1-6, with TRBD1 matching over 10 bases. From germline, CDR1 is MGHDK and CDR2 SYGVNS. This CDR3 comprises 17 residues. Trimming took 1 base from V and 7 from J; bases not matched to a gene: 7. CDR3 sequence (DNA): TGTGCCAGCAGTGAATGGGGGACAGGGGACGGGAATTCACCCCTCCACTTT. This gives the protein CASSEWGTGDGNSPLHF.

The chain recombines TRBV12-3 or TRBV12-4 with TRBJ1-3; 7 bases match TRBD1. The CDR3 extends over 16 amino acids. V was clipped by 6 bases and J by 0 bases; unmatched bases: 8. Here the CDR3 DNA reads TGTGCCAGCAGCCCCAGACAGGGAATCTCTGGAAACACCATATATTTT. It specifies CASSPRQGISGNTIYF.

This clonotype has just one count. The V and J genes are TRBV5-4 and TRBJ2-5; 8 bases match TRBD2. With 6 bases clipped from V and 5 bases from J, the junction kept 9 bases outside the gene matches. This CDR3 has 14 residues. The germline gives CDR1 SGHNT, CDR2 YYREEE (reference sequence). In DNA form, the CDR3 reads TGTGCCAGCACCGGGGGACTAGATGCGGAGACCCAGTACTTC. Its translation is CASTGGLDAETQYF.

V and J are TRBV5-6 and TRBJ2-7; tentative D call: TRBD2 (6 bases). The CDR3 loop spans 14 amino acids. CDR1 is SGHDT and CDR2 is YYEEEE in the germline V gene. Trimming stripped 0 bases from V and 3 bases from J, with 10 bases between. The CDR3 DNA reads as TGTGCCAGCAGCTTGGAGCGGGTACTCTACGAGCAGTACTTC. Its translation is CASSLERVLYEQYF. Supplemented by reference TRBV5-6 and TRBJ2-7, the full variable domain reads DAGVTQSPTHLIKTRGQQVTLRCSPKSGHDTVSWYQQALGQGPQFIFQYYEEEERQRGNFPDRFSGHQFPNYSSELNVNALLLGDSALYLCASSLERVLYEQYFGPGTRLTVT.

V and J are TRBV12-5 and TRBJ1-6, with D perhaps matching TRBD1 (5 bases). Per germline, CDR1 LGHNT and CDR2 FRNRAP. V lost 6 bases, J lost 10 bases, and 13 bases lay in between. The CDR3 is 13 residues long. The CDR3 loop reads CASGRDSGSPLHF. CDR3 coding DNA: TGTGCTAGTGGCAGGGACTCCGGGTCACCCCTCCACTTT.

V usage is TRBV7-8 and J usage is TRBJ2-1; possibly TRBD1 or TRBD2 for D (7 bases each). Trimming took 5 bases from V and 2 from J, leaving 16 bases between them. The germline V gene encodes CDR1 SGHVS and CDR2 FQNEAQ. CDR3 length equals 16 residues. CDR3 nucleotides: TGTGCCAGCAGCCAGGCCAGGGGGGGGACCTACAATGAGCAGTTCTTC. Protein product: CASSQARGGTYNEQFF.

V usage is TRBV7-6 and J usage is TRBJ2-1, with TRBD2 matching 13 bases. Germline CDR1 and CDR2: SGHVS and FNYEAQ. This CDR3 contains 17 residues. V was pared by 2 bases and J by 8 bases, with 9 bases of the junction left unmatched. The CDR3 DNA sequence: TGTGCCAGCAGCTTAACGACTAGCGGGAGGCGATCGGATGAGCAGTTCTTC. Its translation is CASSLTTSGRRSDEQFF.

The CDR3 DNA reads TGTGCCAGCAGCTTAGTCGAGGAAAAACTGTTTTTT. This gives the protein CASSLVEEKLFF. The V gene is TRBV7-6, the J gene TRBJ1-4; unclear D gene. The germline gives CDR1 SGHVS, CDR2 FNYEAQ. V dropped 1 base and J dropped 8 bases, with 5 bases sitting between them. CDR3 length equals 12 residues. Full variable domain (rest looked up from reference TRBV7-6 and TRBJ1-4): GAGVSQSPRYKVTKRGQDVALRCDPISGHVSLYWYRQALGQGPEFLTYFNYEAQQDKSGLPNDRFSAERPEGSISTLTIQRTEQRDSAMYRCASSLVEEKLFFGSGTQLSVL.

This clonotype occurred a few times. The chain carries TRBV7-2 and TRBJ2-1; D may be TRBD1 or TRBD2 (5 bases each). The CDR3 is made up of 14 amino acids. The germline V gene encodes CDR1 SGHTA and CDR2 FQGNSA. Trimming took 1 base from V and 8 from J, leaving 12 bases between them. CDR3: CASSLVGGTHEQFF. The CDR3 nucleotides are TGTGCCAGCAGCTTAGTTGGGGGAACCCATGAGCAGTTCTTC.

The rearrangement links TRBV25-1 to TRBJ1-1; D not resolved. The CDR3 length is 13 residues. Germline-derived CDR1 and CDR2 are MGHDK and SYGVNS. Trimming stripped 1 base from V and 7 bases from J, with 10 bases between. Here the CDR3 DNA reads TGTGCCAGCAGTGAATTTGGTGGCATTGAAGCTTTCTTT. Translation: CASSEFGGIEAFF.

CDR3 residues: CAISGRQGPENTEAFF. The DNA for the CDR3 is TGTGCCATCAGTGGGAGACAGGGGCCCGAGAACACTGAAGCTTTCTTT. This sequence joins TRBV10-3 and TRBJ1-1, with 8 bases that match TRBD1. The length of the CDR3 is 16 residues. Unmatched junction bases numbered 8, after V lost 4 bases and J lost 1 base. The germline V gene has CDR1 ENHRY and CDR2 SYGVKD.

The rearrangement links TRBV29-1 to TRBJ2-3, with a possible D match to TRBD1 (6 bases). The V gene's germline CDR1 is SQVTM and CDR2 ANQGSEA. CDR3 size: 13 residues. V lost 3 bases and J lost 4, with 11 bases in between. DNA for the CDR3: TGCAGCGTTGAGGTCAGGGGCGCAGATACGCAGTATTTT. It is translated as CSVEVRGADTQYF.

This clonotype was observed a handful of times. In DNA form, the CDR3 reads TGTGCCAGCTCACCAGATCGTGCGAGACAGTCGAACACTGAAGCTTTCTTT. It codes for CASSPDRARQSNTEAFF. The V and J genes are TRBV18 and TRBJ1-1; TRBD1 is a possible D gene (5 bases). CDR1 is KGHSH and CDR2 is LQKENI in the germline V gene. The length of the CDR3 is 17 residues. Trimming took 2 bases from V and 1 from J, leaving 17 bases between them.

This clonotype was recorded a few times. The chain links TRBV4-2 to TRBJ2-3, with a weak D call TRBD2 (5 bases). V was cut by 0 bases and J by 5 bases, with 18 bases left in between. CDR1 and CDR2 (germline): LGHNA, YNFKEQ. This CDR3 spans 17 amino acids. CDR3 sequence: CASSQDGLSGIGDTQYF. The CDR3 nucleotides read TGTGCCAGCAGCCAAGATGGGCTTTCCGGGATTGGAGATACGCAGTATTTT.

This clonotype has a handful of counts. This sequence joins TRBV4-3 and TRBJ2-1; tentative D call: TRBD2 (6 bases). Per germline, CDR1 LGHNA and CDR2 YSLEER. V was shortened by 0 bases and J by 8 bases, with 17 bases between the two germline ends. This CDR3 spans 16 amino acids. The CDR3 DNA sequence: TGCGCCAGCAGCCAAGACGGCACTAGCTATTCGGATGAGCAGTTCTTC. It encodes CASSQDGTSYSDEQFF.

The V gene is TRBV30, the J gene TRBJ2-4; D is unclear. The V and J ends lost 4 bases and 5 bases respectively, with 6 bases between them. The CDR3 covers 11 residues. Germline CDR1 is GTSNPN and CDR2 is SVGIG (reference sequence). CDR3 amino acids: CAWTDQNIQYF. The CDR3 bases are TGTGCCTGGACAGACCAAAACATTCAGTACTTC.

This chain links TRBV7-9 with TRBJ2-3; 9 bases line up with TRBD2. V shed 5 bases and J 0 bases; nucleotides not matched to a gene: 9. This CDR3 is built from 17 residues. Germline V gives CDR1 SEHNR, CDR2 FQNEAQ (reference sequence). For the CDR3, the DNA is TGTGCCAGCAGCCCCCCGGGCGGGGGGGCTAGCACAGATACGCAGTATTTT. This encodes CASSPPGGGASTDTQYF.

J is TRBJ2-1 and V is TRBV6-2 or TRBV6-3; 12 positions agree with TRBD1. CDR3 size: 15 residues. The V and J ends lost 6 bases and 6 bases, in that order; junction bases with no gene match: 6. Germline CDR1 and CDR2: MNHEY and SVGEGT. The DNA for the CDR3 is TGTGCCAGCAGCTTCGCGGGACAGGGGGCCAATGAGCAGTTCTTC. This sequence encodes CASSFAGQGANEQFF.

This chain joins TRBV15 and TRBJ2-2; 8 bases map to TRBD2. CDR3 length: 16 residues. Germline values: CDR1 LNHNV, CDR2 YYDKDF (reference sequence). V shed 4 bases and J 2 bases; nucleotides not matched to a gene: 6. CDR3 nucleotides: TGTGCCACCAGCACTGGGACTAGTTTAAACACCGGGGAGCTGTTTTTT. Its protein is CATSTGTSLNTGELFF.

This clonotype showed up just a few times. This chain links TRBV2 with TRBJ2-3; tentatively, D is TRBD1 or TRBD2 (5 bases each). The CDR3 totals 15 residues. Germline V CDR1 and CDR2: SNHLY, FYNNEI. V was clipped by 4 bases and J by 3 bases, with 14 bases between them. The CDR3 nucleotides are TGTGCCAGCAGTGCATGGGACCGTAGGACAGATACGCAGTATTTT. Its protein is CASSAWDRRTDTQYF. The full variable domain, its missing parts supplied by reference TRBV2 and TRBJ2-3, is EPEVTQTPSHQVTQMGQEVILRCVPISNHLYFYWYRQILGQKVEFLVSFYNNEISEKSEIFDDQFSVERPDGSNFTLKIRSTKLEDSAMYFCASSAWDRRTDTQYFGPGTRLTVL.